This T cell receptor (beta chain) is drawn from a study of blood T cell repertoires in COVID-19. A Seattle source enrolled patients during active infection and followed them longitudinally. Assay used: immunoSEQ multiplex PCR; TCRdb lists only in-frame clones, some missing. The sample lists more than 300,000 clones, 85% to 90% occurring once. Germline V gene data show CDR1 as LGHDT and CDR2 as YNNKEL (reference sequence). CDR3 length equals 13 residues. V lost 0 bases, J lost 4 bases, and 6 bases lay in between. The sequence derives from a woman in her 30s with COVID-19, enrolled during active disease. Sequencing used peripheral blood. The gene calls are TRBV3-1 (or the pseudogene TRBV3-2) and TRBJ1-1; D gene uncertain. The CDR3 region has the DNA TGTGCCAGCAGCCAAGAACCGGGCACTGAAGCTTTCTTT. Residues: CASSQEPGTEAFF.